The TCR beta chain under discussion was sequenced for a study of T cells in Graves' hyperthyroidism and ophthalmopathy. This clonotype was picked up many times. Its antigen is not identified. The investigators amplified TCR beta CDR3 regions from RNA transcripts. The HTBI set primed first-round TCR CDR3 RT-PCR. TCRdb analysed the multiplex PCR reads with MiXCR anew, one entry per CDR3 protein. Here the sample spans roughly 200,000 distinct CDR3 sequences, 18% being singletons. With 4 bases removed from V and 8 bases from J, the gap between germline ends came to 18 bases. The length of the CDR3 is 14 residues. Germline V CDR1 and CDR2: SGHRS, YFSETQ. Points from the study as a whole: In the analysis, a 13 V-J model separated ophthalmopathy from stable hyperthyroidism. Most thyroid-expanded clonotypes above 0.001 were also found in blood.

Criteria for exclusion of patients were uncontrolled infection, other autoimmune disease, pregnancy or lactation. This sequence originates from a man in his forties with Graves' hyperthyroidism. This rearrangement joins TRBV5-1 to TRBJ1-2, with a weak D call TRBD1 (6 bases). Sequences were obtained from blood. The DNA for the CDR3 is TGCGCCAGCAGCCTCGATTGGGGGGCGGACGGCTACACCTTC. Amino acid sequence: CASSLDWGADGYTF.